Listed below are T cell receptor beta chains from one sample, sequenced in a study of neurological immune-mediated disorders. MiXCR, run by TCRdb on the 5' RACE reads, gives a single entry per CDR3 protein. The profile shows under 65,000 distinct CDR3 sequences, more than 20% of them singletons. Input material: PBMCs. Receptors originate from a man between 60 and 75 years old with HTLV-1-associated myelopathy (HAM/TSP). Both conserved end residues are part of each CDR3. A D gene is named only where the DNA matches it firmly. Size tells how often a clone was seen (once, few, many) or the class of an expanded clone, and some rows leave it out.

TRBJ1-5	12	TRBV6-1	-	TRBD1	TGTGCCAGCAGGGACAGGGGTCAGCCCCAGCATTTT	CASRDRGQPQHF
TRBJ1-1	15	TRBV29-1	many	-	TGCAGCGTTGAACCGAGACAGGCGTGGAACACTGAAGCTTTCTTT	CSVEPRQAWNTEAFF
TRBJ2-5	17	TRBV5-1	many	TRBD2	TGCGCCAGCAGCTTGGATGGACTAGCGGGATACCCAGAGACCCAGTACTTC	CASSLDGLAGYPETQYF
TRBJ2-7	10	TRBV2	-	-	TGTGCCAGCAGTGTTACCGAGCAGTACTTC	CASSVTEQYF
TRBJ2-1	14	TRBV5-1	many	TRBD1	TGCGCCAGCTGGACAGGGTTAGAAGTAGATGAGCAGTTCTTC	CASWTGLEVDEQFF
TRBJ1-1	16	TRBV10-3	many	-	TGTGCCATCAGTGAGTCGACACGCACCCTGAACACTGAAGCTTTCTTT	CAISESTRTLNTEAFF
TRBJ2-1	14	TRBV18	-	-	TGTGCCAGCTCAGTGCGACAGAGCGTGGGTGAGCAGTTCTTC	CASSVRQSVGEQFF
TRBJ2-1	17	TRBV12-3/TRBV12-4	few	TRBD2	TGTGCCAGCAGTCCCCTTAGCGGGACGGGGTTTACAAATGAGCAGTTCTTC	CASSPLSGTGFTNEQFF
TRBJ1-3	15	TRBV4-1	-	-	TGCGCCAGCAGCCAAGTCGGTTTCCCTGGAAACACCATATATTTT	CASSQVGFPGNTIYF
TRBJ2-7	13	TRBV20-1	many	TRBD2	TGCAGTGTTGTTGCGGGAGGAACCTACGAGCAGTACTTC	CSVVAGGTYEQYF
TRBJ1-2	15	TRBV5-1	many	TRBD1	TGCGCCAGCAGCGAGATGACAGGGGGCAACTATGGCTACACCTTC	CASSEMTGGNYGYTF
TRBJ2-2	16	TRBV12-3/TRBV12-4	-	TRBD2	TGTGCCAGCAGTCGTAGGACTAGCGGGAACACCGGGGAGCTGTTTTTT	CASSRRTSGNTGELFF
TRBJ2-2	15	TRBV4-1	many	TRBD1	TGCGCCAGCAGCCTTCAGGGGGCGGACACCGGGGAGCTGTTTTTT	CASSLQGADTGELFF
TRBJ2-7	15	TRBV6-5	many	TRBD1	TGTGCCAGCAGTTATTTAAGAGACAGGGTTCACGAGCAGTACTTC	CASSYLRDRVHEQYF
TRBJ1-1	13	TRBV20-1	many	-	TGCAGTGCTAGCTACAACATGAACACTGAAGCTTTCTTT	CSASYNMNTEAFF
TRBJ2-2	14	TRBV27	few	-	TGTGCCAGCAGTTTATCTGGGGGGCCGGGGGAGCTGTTTTTT	CASSLSGGPGELFF
TRBJ2-1	13	TRBV5-6	many	-	TGTGCCAGCAGTTGGGGGGGCGGGAATGAGCAGTTCTTC	CASSWGGGNEQFF
TRBJ1-2	14	TRBV12-3/TRBV12-4	many	TRBD1	TGTGCCAGCAGACCTACAGGGGGCAACTATGGCTACACCTTC	CASRPTGGNYGYTF
TRBJ2-1	15	TRBV6-4	-	-	TGTGCCAGCAGTCTGGCGAGGAGCTCCTACAATGAGCAGTTCTTC	CASSLARSSYNEQFF
TRBJ1-5	16	TRBV14	many	-	TGTGCCAGCAGCCAAGATCATGAGGGGAGCAATCAGCCCCAGCATTTT	CASSQDHEGSNQPQHF
TRBJ1-1	12	TRBV6-1	-	-	TGTGCCAGTACATGGGAGAGGACTGAAGCTTTCTTT	CASTWERTEAFF
TRBJ2-2	21	TRBV24-1	many	-	TGTGCCACCAGTGATTTGATGGGAGGGGTCGGCCAGGGGGCGAACACCGGGGAGCTGTTTTTT	CATSDLMGGVGQGANTGELFF
TRBJ2-7	13	TRBV10-3	many	TRBD1	TGTGCCATCAGGCCGGGACAGGGCTACGAGCAGTACTTC	CAIRPGQGYEQYF
TRBJ2-3	13	TRBV5-1	many	-	TGCGCCAGCAGCCAGGGGAGCACAGATACGCAGTATTTT	CASSQGSTDTQYF
TRBJ1-1	13	TRBV27	many	-	TGTGCCAGCAGTTTTAAGGGAGGCACTGAAGCTTTCTTT	CASSFKGGTEAFF
TRBJ2-7	15	TRBV6-1	many	TRBD2	TGTGCCAGCAGATATCGGGCGGGGGTGAGGAACGAGCAGTACTTC	CASRYRAGVRNEQYF
TRBJ1-5	14	TRBV5-1	many	TRBD1	TGCGCCAGCAGCCCTGGACAGGGTAATCAGCCCCAGCATTTT	CASSPGQGNQPQHF
TRBJ2-7	17	TRBV12-3/TRBV12-4	once	TRBD2	TGTGCCAGCAGTCGACAGACTAGCGGGCGGAGCTCCTACGAGCAGTACTTC	CASSRQTSGRSSYEQYF
TRBJ1-2	17	TRBV5-1	many	TRBD1	TGCGCCAGCAGCACCCGGGACAGAAACCAGACTAACTATGGCTACACCTTC	CASSTRDRNQTNYGYTF
TRBJ2-1	15	TRBV6-6	many	-	TGTGCCAGCAGTTACGAGCATGGCTCCTACAATGAGCAGTTCTTC	CASSYEHGSYNEQFF
TRBJ1-1	15	TRBV20-1	few	-	TGCAGTCTTATCTTGGGACCCAAGTTTGAGACTGAAGCTTTCTTT	CSLILGPKFETEAFF
TRBJ1-4	12	TRBV29-1	many	-	TGCAGCGTTGATGTGGAGGGCGAAAAACTGTTTTTT	CSVDVEGEKLFF
TRBJ2-7	14	TRBV5-6	-	-	TGTGCCAGCAGCTGGACTCCCGCCCCAAACGAGCAGTACTTC	CASSWTPAPNEQYF
TRBJ2-1	15	TRBV27	-	TRBD1	TGTGCCAGCAGTAACAACCGGGACAGGCGCAATGAGCAGTTCTTC	CASSNNRDRRNEQFF
TRBJ1-3	15	TRBV5-6	many	-	TGTGCCAGCAGCTCGGGACTAAAAGGTGGAAACACCATATATTTT	CASSSGLKGGNTIYF
TRBJ2-5	15	TRBV12-3/TRBV12-4	many	-	TGTGCCAGCAGTGCAGGGTTCCGGTTCCAAGAGACCCAGTACTTC	CASSAGFRFQETQYF
TRBJ2-7	16	TRBV5-1	-	TRBD1	TGCGCCAGCAGCATAGCCGGGACAGGGATAGGCTACGAGCAGTACTTC	CASSIAGTGIGYEQYF
TRBJ1-1	13	TRBV29-1	many	TRBD1	TGCAGCGTTGATGGACAGGAGGGCACTGAAGCTTTCTTT	CSVDGQEGTEAFF
TRBJ2-6	14	TRBV6-6	many	-	TGTGCCAGCAGCCCCCCGGCTGGGGCCAACGTCCTGACTTTC	CASSPPAGANVLTF
TRBJ2-1	14	TRBV20-1	-	TRBD2	TGCAGTGCTGGATCCGGGGGGAACTACAATGAGCAGTTCTTC	CSAGSGGNYNEQFF
TRBJ1-4	14	TRBV5-1	many	-	TGCGCCAGCAGCTTGGGAGGGAATAATGAAAAACTGTTTTTT	CASSLGGNNEKLFF
TRBJ1-1	15	TRBV18	many	TRBD1	TGTGCCAGCTCACCGAACAGGGGAATCAACACTGAAGCTTTCTTT	CASSPNRGINTEAFF
TRBJ2-6	17	TRBV12-3/TRBV12-4	many	-	TGTGCCAGCACCCAGGGAGACCCTTTGTTGGGGGCCAACGTCCTGACTTTC	CASTQGDPLLGANVLTF
TRBJ2-2	13	TRBV12-3/TRBV12-4	many	-	TGTGCCAGCAGTTTAAGGGGGGACGGGGAGCTGTTTTTT	CASSLRGDGELFF
TRBJ2-7	12	TRBV20-1	-	-	TGCAGTGCGAGGACAACAACCTACGAGCAGTACTTC	CSARTTTYEQYF
TRBJ1-1	14	TRBV20-1	-	TRBD1	TGCAGTGCTAGGTATACAGGGGTCGGGACTGAAGCTTTCTTT	CSARYTGVGTEAFF
TRBJ2-7	13	TRBV10-2	many	-	TGCGCCAGCAAAATAAGCGGAACCTACGAGCAGTACTTC	CASKISGTYEQYF
TRBJ1-1	16	TRBV5-1	many	-	TGCGCCAGCAGCTTGGTTGAATTAAAGGAAGGCACTGAAGCTTTCTTT	CASSLVELKEGTEAFF
TRBJ1-1	14	TRBV4-2	many	-	TGTGCCAGCAGCCAAGGAGGGGGAGCCGATGAAGCTTTCTTT	CASSQGGGADEAFF
TRBJ2-2	12	TRBV7-9	medium-sized	-	TGTGCCAGCAGCTTAGAGGTCGGGGAGCTGTTTTTT	CASSLEVGELFF
TRBJ1-4	11	TRBV20-1	many	-	TGCAGTGCTAGGGTAAATGAAAAACTGTTTTTT	CSARVNEKLFF
TRBJ2-3	17	TRBV7-6	many	TRBD2	TGTGCCAGCAGCTTAGGGACAGCGGGAGGGCCGGGAGATACGCAGTATTTT	CASSLGTAGGPGDTQYF
TRBJ2-2	14	TRBV10-3	-	-	TGTGCCATCAGTGACGGCCCGAACACCGGGGAGCTGTTTTTT	CAISDGPNTGELFF
TRBJ1-1	16	TRBV6-5	-	-	TGTGCCAGCACCTACAGGGCAGGGTGGGTTAACACTGAAGCTTTCTTT	CASTYRAGWVNTEAFF